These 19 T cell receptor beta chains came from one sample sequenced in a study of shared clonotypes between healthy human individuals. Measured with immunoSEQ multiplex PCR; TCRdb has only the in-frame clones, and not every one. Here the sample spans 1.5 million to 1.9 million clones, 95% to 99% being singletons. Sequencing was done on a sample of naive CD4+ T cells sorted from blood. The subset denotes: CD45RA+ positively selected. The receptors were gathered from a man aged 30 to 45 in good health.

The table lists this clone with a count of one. The CDR3 spells CASSPGGTQYF. The DNA for the CDR3 is TGTGCCAGCAGCCCCGGCGGTACGCAGTATTTT. The J gene is TRBJ2-3, the V gene TRBV7-6, with D uncertain. The CDR3 has 11 residues. Trimming pared 5 bases from V and 8 bases from J, leaving 8 bases between. CDR1 is SGHVS, CDR2 FNYEAQ, per germline.

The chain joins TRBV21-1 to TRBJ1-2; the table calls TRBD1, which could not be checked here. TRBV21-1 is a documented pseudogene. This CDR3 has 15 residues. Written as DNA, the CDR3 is TGTGCCAGCAGGTGGACAGGGGGCGATAACTATGGCTACACCTTC. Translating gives CASRWTGGDNYGYTF.

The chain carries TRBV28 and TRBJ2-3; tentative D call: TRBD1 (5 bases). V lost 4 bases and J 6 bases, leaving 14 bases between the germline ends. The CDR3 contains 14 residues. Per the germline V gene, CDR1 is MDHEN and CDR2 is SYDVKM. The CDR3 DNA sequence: TGTGCCAGCAGTTCAGGGTGGGGCAGGGATACGCAGTATTTT. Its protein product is CASSSGWGRDTQYF. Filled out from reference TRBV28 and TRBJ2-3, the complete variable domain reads DVKVTQSSRYLVKRTGEKVFLECVQDMDHENMFWYRQDPGLGLRLIYFSYDVKMKEKGDIPEGYSVSREKKERFSLILESASTNQTSMYLCASSSGWGRDTQYFGPGTRLTVL.

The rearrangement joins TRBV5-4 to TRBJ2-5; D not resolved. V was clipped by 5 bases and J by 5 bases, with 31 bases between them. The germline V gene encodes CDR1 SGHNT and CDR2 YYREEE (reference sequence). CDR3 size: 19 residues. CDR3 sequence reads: CASRMGVVPLTQMMETQYF. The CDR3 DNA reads TGTGCCAGCAGGATGGGTGTAGTGCCCCTCACGCAGATGATGGAGACCCAGTACTTC.

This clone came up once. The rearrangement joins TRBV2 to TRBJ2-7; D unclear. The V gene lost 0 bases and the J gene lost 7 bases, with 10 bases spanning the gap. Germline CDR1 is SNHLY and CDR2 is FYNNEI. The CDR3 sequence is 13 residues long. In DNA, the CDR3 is TGTGCCAGCAGTGAAGCGCTTTTCGGTGAGCAGTACTTC. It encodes CASSEALFGEQYF. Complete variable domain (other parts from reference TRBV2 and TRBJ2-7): EPEVTQTPSHQVTQMGQEVILRCVPISNHLYFYWYRQILGQKVEFLVSFYNNEISEKSEIFDDQFSVERPDGSNFTLKIRSTKLEDSAMYFCASSEALFGEQYFGPGTRLTVT.

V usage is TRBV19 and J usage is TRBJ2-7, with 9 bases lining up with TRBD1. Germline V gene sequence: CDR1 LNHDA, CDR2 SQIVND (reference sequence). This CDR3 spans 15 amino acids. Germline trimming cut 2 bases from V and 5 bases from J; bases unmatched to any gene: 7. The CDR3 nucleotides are TGTGCCAGTAGTATAAGGACAGGGGCGCGAGACGAGCAGTACTTC. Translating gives CASSIRTGARDEQYF.

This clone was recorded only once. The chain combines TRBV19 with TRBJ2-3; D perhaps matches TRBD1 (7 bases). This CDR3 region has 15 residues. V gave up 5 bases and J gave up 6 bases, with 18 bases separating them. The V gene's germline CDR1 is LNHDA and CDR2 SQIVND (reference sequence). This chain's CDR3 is CASSSRGVLSDTQYF. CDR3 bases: TGTGCCAGTAGTTCCAGGGGGGTGCTGTCGGATACGCAGTATTTT.

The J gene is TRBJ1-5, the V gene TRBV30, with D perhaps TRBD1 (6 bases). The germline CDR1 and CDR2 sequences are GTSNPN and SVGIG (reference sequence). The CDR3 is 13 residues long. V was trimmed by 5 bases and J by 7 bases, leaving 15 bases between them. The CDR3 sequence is CAWSQGNQQPQHF. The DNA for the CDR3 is TGTGCCTGGTCACAGGGAAATCAACAGCCCCAGCATTTT.

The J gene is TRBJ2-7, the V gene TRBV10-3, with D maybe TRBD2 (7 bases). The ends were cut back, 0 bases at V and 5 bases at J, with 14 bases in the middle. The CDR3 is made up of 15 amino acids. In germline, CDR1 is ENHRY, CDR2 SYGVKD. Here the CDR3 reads CAISESPGRGDEQYF. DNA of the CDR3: TGTGCCATCAGTGAGTCGCCAGGGAGGGGGGACGAGCAGTACTTC.

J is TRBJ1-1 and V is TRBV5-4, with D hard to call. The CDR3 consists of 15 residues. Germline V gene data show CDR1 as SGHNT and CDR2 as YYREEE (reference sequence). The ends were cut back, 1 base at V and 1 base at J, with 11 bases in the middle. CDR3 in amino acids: CASSLIIGGNTEAFF. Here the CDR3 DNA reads TGTGCCAGCAGCTTGATTATCGGTGGGAACACTGAAGCTTTCTTT.

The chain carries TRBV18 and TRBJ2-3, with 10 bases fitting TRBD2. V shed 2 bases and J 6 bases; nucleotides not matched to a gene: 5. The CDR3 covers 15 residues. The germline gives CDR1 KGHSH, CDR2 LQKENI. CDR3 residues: CASSPSPSGSDTQYF. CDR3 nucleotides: TGTGCCAGCTCACCAAGTCCTAGCGGGAGTGATACGCAGTATTTT.

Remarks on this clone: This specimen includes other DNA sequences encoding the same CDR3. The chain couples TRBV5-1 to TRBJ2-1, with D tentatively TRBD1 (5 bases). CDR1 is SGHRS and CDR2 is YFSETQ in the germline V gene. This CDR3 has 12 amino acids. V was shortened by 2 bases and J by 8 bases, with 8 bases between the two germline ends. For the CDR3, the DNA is TGCGCCAGCAGCTTAGGGGAAGATGAGCAGTTCTTC. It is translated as CASSLGEDEQFF.

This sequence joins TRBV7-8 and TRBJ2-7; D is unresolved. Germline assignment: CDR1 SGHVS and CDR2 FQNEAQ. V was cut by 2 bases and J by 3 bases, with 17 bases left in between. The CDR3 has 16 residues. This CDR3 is CASSLSERPHHYEQYF. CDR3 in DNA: TGTGCCAGCAGCTTAAGCGAAAGGCCCCACCACTACGAGCAGTACTTC.

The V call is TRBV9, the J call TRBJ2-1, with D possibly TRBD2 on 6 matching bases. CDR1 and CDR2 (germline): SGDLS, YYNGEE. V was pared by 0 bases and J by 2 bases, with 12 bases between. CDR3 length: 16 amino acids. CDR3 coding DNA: TGTGCCAGCAGCGTAGGTCCCGGGAGCACCTACAATGAGCAGTTCTTC. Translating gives CASSVGPGSTYNEQFF.

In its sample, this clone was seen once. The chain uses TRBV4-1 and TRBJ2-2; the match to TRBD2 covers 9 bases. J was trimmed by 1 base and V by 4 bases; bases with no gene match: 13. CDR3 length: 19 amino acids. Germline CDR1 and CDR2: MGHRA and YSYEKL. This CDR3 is CASSLAAPGGRGNTGELFF. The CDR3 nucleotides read TGCGCCAGCAGCCTCGCGGCTCCTGGCGGGAGGGGGAACACCGGGGAGCTGTTTTTT.

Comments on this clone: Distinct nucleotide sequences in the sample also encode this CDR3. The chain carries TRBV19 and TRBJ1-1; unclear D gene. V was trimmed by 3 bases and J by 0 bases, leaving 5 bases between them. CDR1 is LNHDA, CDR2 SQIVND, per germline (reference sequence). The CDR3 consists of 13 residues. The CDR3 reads CASSMRVNTEAFF. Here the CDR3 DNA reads TGTGCCAGTAGTATGAGGGTGAACACTGAAGCTTTCTTT.

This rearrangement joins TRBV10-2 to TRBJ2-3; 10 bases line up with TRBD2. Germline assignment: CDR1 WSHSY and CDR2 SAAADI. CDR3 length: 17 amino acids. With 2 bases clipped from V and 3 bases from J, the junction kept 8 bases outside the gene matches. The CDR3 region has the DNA TGCGCCAGCAGTGAGAGGGCTAGCGGGAGTCCTACAGATACGCAGTATTTT. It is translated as CASSERASGSPTDTQYF.

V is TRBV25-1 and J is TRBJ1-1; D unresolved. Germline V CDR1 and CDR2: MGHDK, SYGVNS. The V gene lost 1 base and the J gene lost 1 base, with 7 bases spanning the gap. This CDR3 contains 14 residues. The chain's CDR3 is CASSESGGNTEAFF. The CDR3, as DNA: TGTGCCAGCAGTGAATCCGGAGGGAACACTGAAGCTTTCTTT. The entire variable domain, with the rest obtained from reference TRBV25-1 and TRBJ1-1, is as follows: EADIYQTPRYLVIGTGKKITLECSQTMGHDKMYWYQQDPGMELHLIHYSYGVNSTEKGDLSSESTVSRIRTEHFPLTLESARPSHTSQYLCASSESGGNTEAFFGQGTRLTVV.

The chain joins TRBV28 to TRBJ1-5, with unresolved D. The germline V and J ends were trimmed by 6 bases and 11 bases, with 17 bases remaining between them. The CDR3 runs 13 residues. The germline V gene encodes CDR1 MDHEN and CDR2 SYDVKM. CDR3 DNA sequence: TGTGCCAGCAGCCCACTATTCGGCATCACCCAGCATTTT. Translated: CASSPLFGITQHF.